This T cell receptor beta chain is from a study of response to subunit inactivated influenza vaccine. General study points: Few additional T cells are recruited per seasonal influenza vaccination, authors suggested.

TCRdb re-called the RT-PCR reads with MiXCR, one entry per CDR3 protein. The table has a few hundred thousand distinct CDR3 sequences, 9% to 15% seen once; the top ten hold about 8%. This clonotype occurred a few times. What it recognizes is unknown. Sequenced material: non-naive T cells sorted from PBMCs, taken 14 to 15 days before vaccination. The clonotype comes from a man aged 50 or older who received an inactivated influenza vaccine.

The CDR3 DNA reads as TGCAGTGCTAGAGATATATCAGGACCCGACTACGAGCAGTACTTC. Its translation is CSARDISGPDYEQYF. J is TRBJ2-7 and V is TRBV20-1, with no clear D. The CDR3 is made up of 15 amino acids. Trimming pared 0 bases from V and 3 bases from J, leaving 15 bases between. CDR1 is DFQATT and CDR2 is SNEGSKA in the germline V gene (reference sequence).